This is a list of T cell receptor beta chains from one sample in a study of T cell clonotyping in hematopoietic cell transplantation. Profiled with immunoSEQ multiplex PCR; TCRdb holds only in-frame clones, not every one. The table includes some 13,000 clones, roughly 92% detected once. The source was PBMCs, collected 100 days after allogeneic stem cell transplant. The receptors here all came from a female patient between 50 and 59 years old who had an allogeneic stem cell transplant from an unrelated donor, so the T cells may come from the graft donor. Some clones in this sample may be carry-over from other donors' samples. Each CDR3 is given with its conserved first and last residue. A D gene is named only where the DNA matches it firmly. Clone sizes are given selectively: once, few, many, or a class where the clone is expanded.

v_gene	abundance	j_gene	d_gene	CDR3nt	CDR3aa
TRBV6-5	.	TRBJ1-2	TRBD1	TGTGCCAGCAGTACGCCGACAGGGGGCTACACCTTC	CASSTPTGGYTF
TRBV7-9	.	TRBJ1-6	.	TGTGCCAGCAGCGTGACAAATTCACCCCTCCACTTT	CASSVTNSPLHF
TRBV6-1	.	TRBJ2-3	TRBD1	TGTGCCAGCAGTGCCCAGGGGGTGGATACGCAGTATTTT	CASSAQGVDTQYF
TRBV19	.	TRBJ2-7	.	TGTGCCAGTATGGCCGAGATGACAGGAGGCTACGAGCAGTACTTC	CASMAEMTGGYEQYF
TRBV6-1	.	TRBJ1-1	.	TGTGCCAGCAGTGCGTCGACCGGTTTCTTT	CASSASTGFF
TRBV14	once	TRBJ1-1	.	TGTGCCAGCAGCCAAGATTGGACCGACACTGAAGCTTTCTTT	CASSQDWTDTEAFF
TRBV7-2	.	TRBJ1-5	TRBD1	TGTGCCAGCAGCCCAGGGACAGGGGGCAAACAGCCCCAGCATTTT	CASSPGTGGKQPQHF
TRBV30	.	TRBJ2-2	.	TGTGCCTGGAGTATGGGCACCGGGGAGCTGTTTTTT	CAWSMGTGELFF
TRBV28	.	TRBJ1-6	.	TGTGCCAGCAGTTTAAGAGGAGTTTATTCACCCCTCCACTTT	CASSLRGVYSPLHF
TRBV28	once	TRBJ1-2	.	TGTGCCAGCAGTTTCTCCGGGGGGGACCTCTATGGCTACACCTTC	CASSFSGGDLYGYTF
TRBV2	.	TRBJ1-6	TRBD1	TGTGCCAGCAGCGGGACAGGGCGATATAATTCACCCCTCCACTTT	CASSGTGRYNSPLHF
TRBV6-1	.	TRBJ2-7	.	TGTGCCAGGGGGGAGCGATTCACCTACGAGCAGTACTTC	CARGERFTYEQYF
TRBV5-4	.	TRBJ1-6	.	TGTGCCAGCAGCCTGGGGGTCAGGGGCGTTGATAATTCACCCCTCCACTTT	CASSLGVRGVDNSPLHF
TRBV18	.	TRBJ2-1	.	TGTGCCAGCTCACCACAAGGGGGCTCCTACAATGAGCAGTTCTTC	CASSPQGGSYNEQFF
TRBV5-1	.	TRBJ1-2	.	TGCGCCAGCAGCTTGGAGTCTCGAAACGGCTACACCTTC	CASSLESRNGYTF
TRBV14	.	TRBJ1-2	.	TGTGCCAGCAGCCAAGCGAGGGTAGGCTACACCTTC	CASSQARVGYTF
TRBV7-2	.	TRBJ1-3	.	TGTGCCAGCAGCCTCCTGACGGAGGGTACTGGAAACACCATATATTTT	CASSLLTEGTGNTIYF
TRBV7-2	.	TRBJ2-7	TRBD1	TGTGCCAGCAGTCGGGGGGGACAGGGGGCTCGAGAGCAGTACTTC	CASSRGGQGAREQYF
TRBV7-9	.	TRBJ1-6	TRBD1	TGTGCCAGCAGCCTAGGGGACAGGGAGAATTCACCCCTCCACTTT	CASSLGDRENSPLHF
TRBV25-1	.	TRBJ1-6	.	TGTGCCAGTACCGCCTGGGGCGGAAATTCACCCCTCCACTTT	CASTAWGGNSPLHF
TRBV6-1	.	TRBJ2-1	.	TGTGCCAGCGCAAGCTACAATGAGCAGTTCTTC	CASASYNEQFF
TRBV7-8	once	TRBJ2-7	.	TGTGCCAGCAGCTTAGACCTGAGCGACGAGCAGTACTTC	CASSLDLSDEQYF
TRBV2	.	TRBJ2-3	.	TGTGCCAGCAGGCATCCCACAGATACGCAGTATTTT	CASRHPTDTQYF
TRBV7-9	.	TRBJ2-7	TRBD1	TGTGCCAGCAGCTTACTGGATGGACAGGGCTCCTACGAGCAGTACTTC	CASSLLDGQGSYEQYF
TRBV19	.	TRBJ1-4	TRBD1	TGTGCCAGTGGGACAGGGCGGGCTGAAAAACTGTTTTTT	CASGTGRAEKLFF
TRBV5-1	once	TRBJ1-2	.	TGCGCCAGCAGCTTTGCGGAGAGAGGGGACTATGGCTACACCTTC	CASSFAERGDYGYTF
TRBV13	.	TRBJ2-2	TRBD1	TGTGCCAGCAGCTACGGACAGGGTTCCACCGGGGAGCTGTTTTTT	CASSYGQGSTGELFF
TRBV5-6	.	TRBJ2-2	TRBD2	TGTGCCAGCAGCTTGTTCGGGACTAGTGGCGCCGGGGAGCTGTTTTTT	CASSLFGTSGAGELFF
TRBV5-6	once	TRBJ1-6	TRBD1	TGTGCCAGCAGCACAGGCCAGGGGGTGCTCCATTCACCCCTCCACTTT	CASSTGQGVLHSPLHF
TRBV5-1	.	TRBJ1-4	.	TGCGCCAGCAGCTTGGGGGCTAATGAAAAACTGTTTTTT	CASSLGANEKLFF
TRBV20-1	.	TRBJ1-4	.	TGCAGTGCCCACCACTATGAAAAACTGTTTTTT	CSAHHYEKLFF
TRBV6-1	.	TRBJ2-2	.	TGTGCCAGCAGTAGGACACCCAACACCGGGGAGCTGTTTTTT	CASSRTPNTGELFF
TRBV19	.	TRBJ1-2	.	TGTGCCAGTAGTCCTAGAGGGGGGTCTGGTGGTGGCTACACCTTC	CASSPRGGSGGGYTF
TRBV18	.	TRBJ1-6	.	TGTGCCAGCTCAGCTGACTCGCCGGAGTCACCCCTCCACTTT	CASSADSPESPLHF
TRBV30	.	TRBJ1-1	.	TGTGCCTGGAGTGTAGTAAGGACTAGAAGGACTGAAGCTTTCTTT	CAWSVVRTRRTEAFF
TRBV30	.	TRBJ2-2	TRBD1	TGTGCCTGGAGGCGACAGGGGAACGGGGAGCTGTTTTTT	CAWRRQGNGELFF
TRBV27	.	TRBJ2-3	TRBD2	TGTGCCAGCAGTACCGGGACTAGCGGAATCACAGATACGCAGTATTTT	CASSTGTSGITDTQYF
TRBV2	.	TRBJ2-2	.	TGTGCCAGCAGTGAAAGGGGGGACACCGGGGAGCTGTTTTTT	CASSERGDTGELFF
TRBV4-1	.	TRBJ2-1	TRBD2	TGCGCCAGCAGCCAAGATCTTTTCGGGCTAGCGGGGGGTCGGGAGCAGTTCTTC	CASSQDLFGLAGGREQFF
TRBV10-3	.	TRBJ1-1	.	TGTGCCATCAGTGATTCGGGTTATTACACTGAAGCTTTCTTT	CAISDSGYYTEAFF
TRBV7-9	few	TRBJ2-1	.	TGTGCCAGCAGCTTCAGTCAAGTGAGGAATGAGCAGTTCTTC	CASSFSQVRNEQFF
TRBV11-3	medium-sized	TRBJ2-1	.	TGTGCCAGCAGCTTAGAGGGGGCAGCCTACAATGAGCAGTTCTTC	CASSLEGAAYNEQFF
TRBV29-1	.	TRBJ1-1	.	TGCAGCGTTTGGGGGGGGCACACTGAAGCTTTCTTT	CSVWGGHTEAFF
TRBV28	.	TRBJ2-5	TRBD2	TGTGCCAGCGCGCGGCGGACTAGCGTTCATGGGACCCAGTACTTC	CASARRTSVHGTQYF
TRBV15	.	TRBJ1-2	.	TGTGCCACCAGCCCACGACAGTCCCCGTACTATGGCTACACCTTC	CATSPRQSPYYGYTF
TRBV27	.	TRBJ1-5	TRBD1	TGTGCCAGCAGTTTAAGGGACAGATATCAGCCCCAGCATTTT	CASSLRDRYQPQHF
TRBV29-1	.	TRBJ2-1	.	TGCAGCGTCGTAAAGGTAGCGTTCACGTACAATGAGCAGTTCTTC	CSVVKVAFTYNEQFF
TRBV19	.	TRBJ2-1	TRBD2	TGTGCCAGTAGTATGTCGGCGGGAGCTTACAATGAGCAGTTCTTC	CASSMSAGAYNEQFF
TRBV28	once	TRBJ1-2	.	TGTGCCAGCAGTTCGGGTACTAGAGGCTACACCTTC	CASSSGTRGYTF
TRBV5-8	once	TRBJ2-2	TRBD1	TGTGCCAGCAGCTGGAACCGGGACAGGGGCCTAGCTATGAACACCGGGGAGCTGTTTTTT	CASSWNRDRGLAMNTGELFF
TRBV28	.	TRBJ1-1	.	TGTGCCAGCAGTTTTTTAGGGGCGTGGGGAGGAGGTGCTGAAGCTTTCTTT	CASSFLGAWGGGAEAFF
TRBV27	.	TRBJ1-5	.	TGTGCCAGGAGACAAGGTAGTCAGCCCCAGCATTTT	CARRQGSQPQHF
TRBV6-6	once	TRBJ1-6	.	TGTGCCAGCAGTTACGAACAGGCGCGAAATTCACCCCTCCACTTT	CASSYEQARNSPLHF
TRBV7-8	.	TRBJ2-2	TRBD2	TGTGCCAGCAGCTTAAGGGGGACTAGCGACGGGGAGCTGTTTTTT	CASSLRGTSDGELFF
TRBV19	.	TRBJ2-5	.	TGTGCCAGTAGTGGGCACCGGGGCAGGGGGGGAGAGACCCAGTACTTC	CASSGHRGRGGETQYF